This is a list of T cell receptor beta chains from one sample in a study of blood T cells in healthy people across ages. TCRdb recomputed calls from the 5' RACE reads with MiXCR, one row per CDR3 protein. The sample shows roughly 900,000 distinct CDR3 sequences, around 48% of them seen only once. The sequenced sample was blood. These receptors were taken from a man aged 30 to 45 in good health. The CDR3 runs from the conserved cysteine through the conserved F or W. The D gene is left open where the match is weak. Where a row states a size, it is once, few, many or the class of an expanded clone; other rows omit it.

clone size	J gene	D gene	V gene	CDR3 protein	CDR3 DNA
.	TRBJ2-2	.	TRBV10-3	CAIRGEKNTGELFF	TGTGCCATTCGCGGGGAGAAGAACACCGGGGAGCTGTTTTTT
.	TRBJ2-7	.	TRBV28	CSSSLDSGGQYF	TGTTCCAGCAGTCTTGACAGTGGGGGGCAGTACTTC
many	TRBJ2-7	.	TRBV28	CASSSPGHNSYEQYF	TGTGCCAGCAGTTCACCGGGACATAACTCCTACGAGCAGTACTTC
.	TRBJ2-7	.	TRBV29-1	CSVDGGQGDSYEQYF	TGCAGCGTGGACGGGGGACAAGGGGATTCCTACGAGCAGTACTTC
.	TRBJ2-5	.	TRBV7-2	CASSSGDARFQETQYF	TGTGCCAGCAGCTCCGGTGACGCGAGGTTTCAAGAGACCCAGTACTTC
.	TRBJ2-1	.	TRBV9	CASTARAGCEQFF	TGTGCCAGCACCGCGAGGGCCGGGTGTGAGCAGTTCTTC
.	TRBJ2-3	.	TRBV20-1	CSARYRTTDTQYF	TGCAGTGCTAGGTACAGGACCACAGATACGCAGTATTTT
once	TRBJ2-3	.	TRBV6-2/TRBV6-3	CAGSYRAFGPDTQYF	TGTGCCGGCAGTTATCGGGCGTTCGGCCCAGATACGCAGTATTTT
.	TRBJ2-4	.	TRBV20-1	CSASQGEDLNIQYF	TGCAGTGCTAGTCAAGGGGAAGACCTAAACATTCAGTACTTC
.	TRBJ2-5	TRBD2	TRBV20-1	CSARPSGGQGTQYF	TGCAGTGCTAGGCCTAGCGGGGGACAAGGGACCCAGTACTTC
.	TRBJ2-1	TRBD2	TRBV7-2	CASSRGESYNEQFF	TGTGCCAGCAGCCGGGGGGAGTCCTACAATGAGCAGTTCTTC
few	TRBJ2-7	.	TRBV19	CASSPFLSYEQYF	TGTGCCAGTAGTCCTTTTCTTTCCTACGAGCAGTACTTC
.	TRBJ2-1	TRBD2	TRBV4-2	CASSQEASGRINEQFF	TGTGCCAGCAGCCAAGAAGCTAGCGGAAGAATCAATGAGCAGTTCTTC
few	TRBJ2-7	.	TRBV6-1	CASSLGGFPPYEQYF	TGTGCCAGCAGTCTTGGGGGCTTCCCACCCTACGAGCAGTACTTC
once	TRBJ2-5	TRBD1	TRBV28	CARWQQGENVQYF	TGTGCCAGATGGCAACAGGGGGAAAACGTGCAGTACTTC
.	TRBJ2-4	.	TRBV20-1	CSARDSRTVSPRQYF	TGCAGTGCTAGAGATAGTAGGACAGTATCCCCTCGGCAGTACTTC
.	TRBJ2-7	TRBD1	TRBV6-1	CASDDRELEQYF	TGTGCCAGCGACGACAGGGAACTCGAGCAGTACTTC
.	TRBJ2-1	.	TRBV4-3	CASSQAQGRLQFF	TGCGCCAGCAGCCAAGCTCAGGGACGGCTGCAGTTCTTC
few	TRBJ1-6	.	TRBV7-9	CASSTTRGGIDSPLHF	TGTGCCAGCAGCACTACCCGCGGGGGTATAGATTCACCCCTCCACTTT
.	TRBJ1-2	.	TRBV29-1	CGVKGYTF	TGCGGCGTGAAAGGCTACACCTTC
few	TRBJ2-1	TRBD1	TRBV5-1	CASSLMGQNNEQFF	TGCGCCAGCAGCTTGATGGGACAGAACAATGAGCAGTTCTTC
few	TRBJ2-3	.	TRBV6-2/TRBV6-3	CATDWEVSDTQYF	TGTGCCACTGACTGGGAGGTTTCTGATACGCAGTATTTT
.	TRBJ1-2	.	TRBV2	CASRDGRADYGYTF	TGTGCCAGCAGGGATGGCAGGGCCGACTATGGCTACACCTTC
.	TRBJ2-1	TRBD2	TRBV6-5	CASSSSGGPLGETQFF	TGTGCCAGCAGCTCTAGCGGGGGGCCCCTGGGGGAGACCCAGTTCTTC
.	TRBJ2-7	.	TRBV5-6	CASSLFGQATYEQYF	TGTGCCAGCAGCCTTTTTGGCCAGGCAACCTACGAGCAGTACTTC
.	TRBJ2-2	.	TRBV19	CARFNPSWPVGELFF	TGTGCCAGATTCAACCCATCGTGGCCTGTCGGGGAGCTGTTTTTT
.	TRBJ2-3	TRBD1	TRBV12-3/TRBV12-4	CASSLQQGANTQYF	TGTGCCAGCAGTCTTCAACAGGGGGCGAATACGCAGTATTTT
.	TRBJ2-5	TRBD1	TRBV2	CASSIKSWDSFLETQYF	TGTGCCAGCAGCATAAAATCCTGGGACAGTTTCTTAGAGACCCAGTACTTC
many	TRBJ1-6	.	TRBV5-4	CASSFQNSPLHF	TGTGCCAGCAGCTTCCAAAATTCACCCCTCCACTTT
few	TRBJ2-7	.	TRBV7-2	CASSFGQHNYEQYF	TGTGCCAGCAGCTTTGGCCAGCACAACTACGAGCAGTACTTC
few	TRBJ1-1	TRBD1	TRBV5-1	CASSLLPGQLEAFF	TGCGCCAGCAGCTTACTACCGGGACAGCTTGAAGCTTTCTTT
.	TRBJ2-5	.	TRBV29-1	CSSASTAGWETQYF	TGCAGCTCGGCCTCGACAGCGGGTTGGGAGACCCAGTACTTC
few	TRBJ1-6	TRBD1	TRBV2	CASRGQGENNSPLHF	TGTGCCAGCAGAGGACAGGGGGAAAATAATTCACCCCTCCACTTT
few	TRBJ1-2	TRBD1	TRBV7-2	CASSASDRGGYTF	TGTGCCAGCAGCGCTAGCGACAGGGGTGGCTACACCTTC
.	TRBJ1-2	.	TRBV5-1	CASSLDRAAGYGYTF	TGCGCCAGCAGCTTGGACAGGGCCGCCGGCTATGGCTACACCTTC
few	TRBJ2-7	.	TRBV5-1	CASSLLRGTYEQYF	TGCGCCAGCAGCTTGTTACGGGGGACCTACGAGCAGTACTTC
few	TRBJ2-7	TRBD1	TRBV6-6	CASSPTGQATYEQYF	TGTGCCAGCAGCCCAACGGGACAGGCGACTTACGAGCAGTACTTC
few	TRBJ1-2	.	TRBV10-3	CATSQGQSGYTF	TGTGCCACCAGTCAGGGGCAGTCTGGCTACACCTTC
.	TRBJ1-6	TRBD1	TRBV28	CASSFGQGAWNSPLHF	TGTGCCAGCAGTTTCGGACAGGGGGCTTGGAATTCACCCCTCCACTTT
.	TRBJ1-4	.	TRBV20-1	CSARDSGTSTNEKLFF	TGCAGTGCTAGGGACAGCGGCACCTCAACTAATGAAAAACTGTTTTTT
many	TRBJ2-7	.	TRBV27	CASSPPPTGTYEQYF	TGTGCCAGCAGTCCACCCCCGACAGGAACCTACGAGCAGTACTTC
.	TRBJ1-2	.	TRBV5-1	CASSQTAAEGYTF	TGCGCCAGCAGCCAGACAGCGGCCGAGGGCTACACCTTC
.	TRBJ2-1	TRBD2	TRBV7-2	CASSLVSLRGGAYNEQFF	TGTGCCAGCAGCTTAGTGAGCTTGCGGGGGGGAGCATACAATGAGCAGTTCTTC
.	TRBJ2-5	.	TRBV11-2	CASSLDPRETQYF	TGTGCCAGCAGCTTAGACCCTCGCGAGACCCAGTACTTC
.	TRBJ2-3	TRBD2	TRBV27	CASSPVGLAGGHGTDTQYF	TGTGCCAGCAGCCCCGTCGGACTAGCGGGGGGCCATGGCACAGATACGCAGTATTTT